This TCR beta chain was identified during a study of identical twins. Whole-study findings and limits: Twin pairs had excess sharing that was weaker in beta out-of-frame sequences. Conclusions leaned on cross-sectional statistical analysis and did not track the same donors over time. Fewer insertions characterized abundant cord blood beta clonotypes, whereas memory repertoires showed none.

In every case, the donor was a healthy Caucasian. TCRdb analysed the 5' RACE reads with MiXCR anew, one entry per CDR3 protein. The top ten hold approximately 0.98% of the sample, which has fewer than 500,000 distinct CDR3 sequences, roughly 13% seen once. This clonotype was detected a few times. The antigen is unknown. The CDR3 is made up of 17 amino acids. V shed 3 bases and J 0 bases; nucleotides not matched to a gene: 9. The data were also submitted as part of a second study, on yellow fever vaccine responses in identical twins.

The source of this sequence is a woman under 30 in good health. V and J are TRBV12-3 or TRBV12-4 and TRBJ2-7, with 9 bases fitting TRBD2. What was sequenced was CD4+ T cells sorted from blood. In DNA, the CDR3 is TGTGCCAGCAGTTTCCCCCGTAGCGGGGGACACTCCTACGAGCAGTACTTC. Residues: CASSFPRSGGHSYEQYF.